A selection of T cell receptor beta chains follows, all from one sample in a study of T-cell reconstitution after alpha-beta-depleted transplantation in children. TCRdb processed the PCR reads anew with MiXCR; each CDR3 protein has one entry. The profile covers some 70,000 distinct CDR3 sequences, with 6% to 8% appearing a single time and around 2.5% taken by the ten largest. This material consisted of PBMCs from the stem cell graft donor, taken from the stem cell graft. The receptors were gathered from a human donor who donated a stem cell graft to a child with acute lymphoblastic leukemia. Each CDR3 is given with its conserved first and last residue. A D gene is named only where the DNA matches it firmly. Expanded clones are given a class, and other clones once, few, many or no size at all.

V gene	J gene	clone size	D gene	CDR3 DNA	CDR3 protein
TRBV6-2/TRBV6-3	TRBJ1-5	medium-sized	NA	TGTGCCAGCAGTTCCCTCCCCGACAGCAATCAGCCCCAGCATTTT	CASSSLPDSNQPQHF
TRBV10-3	TRBJ1-2	many	NA	TGTGCCATCAGTGAGGCTGTCAAACCGCCCTATGGCTACACCTTC	CAISEAVKPPYGYTF
TRBV7-8	TRBJ1-6	many	NA	TGTGCCAGCAGCCTTCGACAGTTTTCACCCCTCCACTTT	CASSLRQFSPLHF
TRBV12-3/TRBV12-4	TRBJ2-7	NA	TRBD2	TGTGCCAGCAGCTTGACTAGCGGGTCTTTGGAGCAGTACTTC	CASSLTSGSLEQYF
TRBV11-2	TRBJ1-6	many	NA	TGTGCCAGCAGCTTAGTCCATTCACCCCTCCACTTT	CASSLVHSPLHF
TRBV28	TRBJ2-7	few	NA	TGTGCCAGCAGTAAGATCGCCTACGAGCAGTACTTC	CASSKIAYEQYF
TRBV19	TRBJ1-1	NA	TRBD1	TGTGCCAGTGGACAGGGAGGGGGTGAAGCTTTCTTT	CASGQGGGEAFF
TRBV20-1	TRBJ2-3	many	TRBD2	TGCAGTGCTAGGGCGACTAGCGGGGGGGCGAGTACGCAGTATTTT	CSARATSGGASTQYF
TRBV12-3/TRBV12-4	TRBJ1-1	many	NA	TGTTCCAGCAGCCCCCAGGGAAGGGGTGAAGCTTTCTTT	CSSSPQGRGEAFF
TRBV5-6	TRBJ1-1	many	TRBD1	TGTGCCAGCAGCTTGTTCGCGGGACAGGGCTCTACTGAAGCTTTCTTT	CASSLFAGQGSTEAFF
TRBV5-3	TRBJ2-4	NA	NA	TGTGCCAGAAGCTGGGGAGGGGGACAACTAGCCAAAAACATTCAGTACTTC	CARSWGGGQLAKNIQYF
TRBV11-2	TRBJ1-1	many	NA	TGTGCCAGCAGCGGAGACACCTCTCGAAGCACTGAAGCTTTCTTT	CASSGDTSRSTEAFF
TRBV5-1	TRBJ1-5	many	NA	TGCGCCAGCAGCTTGGAGGGGCCCTATAGCAATCAGCCCCAGCATTTT	CASSLEGPYSNQPQHF
TRBV20-1	TRBJ2-7	many	NA	TGCAGTGCTTCCTTTGTAAACGAGCAGTACTTC	CSASFVNEQYF
TRBV7-2	TRBJ2-7	few	TRBD2	TGTGCCAGCGCCCCGTACAGGACTAGCAACGAGCAGTACTTC	CASAPYRTSNEQYF
TRBV5-4	TRBJ1-1	NA	NA	TGTGCCTTACAGGGTTTAAACACTGAAGCTTTCTTT	CALQGLNTEAFF
TRBV12-3/TRBV12-4	TRBJ1-1	many	NA	TGTGCCAGCAGTTACGGGACAAATGAAGCTTTCTTT	CASSYGTNEAFF
TRBV20-1	TRBJ1-5	many	NA	TGCAGTGCTTTCACCGGGGATAGGAGTCAGCCCCAGCATTTT	CSAFTGDRSQPQHF
TRBV2	TRBJ2-1	few	TRBD1	TGTGCCAGCACAACAGGGGTTACCTACAATGAGCAGTTCTTC	CASTTGVTYNEQFF
TRBV3-1	TRBJ1-5	many	NA	TGTGCCAGCAGCCAAGGTGGACAGTATCAGCCCCAGCATTTT	CASSQGGQYQPQHF
TRBV5-1	TRBJ2-5	many	NA	TGCGCCAGCAACTACAGGGCCCCAGAAGAGACCCAGTACTTC	CASNYRAPEETQYF